These 5 T cell receptor beta chains share one sample of origin, sequenced in a study of blood T cell repertoires in COVID-19. The method was immunoSEQ multiplex PCR; TCRdb's version includes in-frame clones alone and lacks a portion of them. This table has around 260,000 clones, about 88% appearing once. The material sequenced was PBMCs or T cells enriched from blood (not recorded which). These receptors originate from a man aged 25 to 40 with acute COVID-19.

The chain employs TRBV18 and TRBJ2-7; D not resolved. Trimming took 6 bases from V and 7 from J, leaving 13 bases between them. Germline CDR1 and CDR2: KGHSH and LQKENI. The CDR3 has 12 amino acids. This CDR3 reads CASSLSLYEQYV. The CDR3, as DNA: TGTGCCAGCTCCCTTAGCTTGTATGAGCAGTACGTC.

This chain connects TRBV19 to TRBJ2-1; possible D gene TRBD1, 5 bases. Trimming cost V 2 bases and J 5 bases, with 13 bases left between them. This CDR3 has 15 residues. The germline gives CDR1 LNHDA, CDR2 SQIVND (reference sequence). CDR3 nucleotide sequence: TGTGCCAGTAGTATAACAGGCGTAGTAAACAATGAGCAGTTCTTC. Translation gives CASSITGVVNNEQFF.

This clone was seen more than once but under ten times. The rearrangement uses TRBV29-1 and TRBJ1-4, with 8 bases matching TRBD1. V gave up 4 bases and J gave up 8 bases; unmatched junction bases: 3. The CDR3 consists of 12 residues. The V gene's germline CDR1 is SQVTM and CDR2 ANQGSEA. CDR3 sequence: CSVGQGREKLFF. For the CDR3, the DNA is TGCAGCGTTGGACAGGGGCGGGAAAAACTGTTTTTT. Full variable domain (outside the CDR3, taken from reference TRBV29-1 and TRBJ1-4): SAVISQKPSRDICQRGTSLTIQCQVDSQVTMMFWYRQQPGQSLTLIATANQGSEATYESGFVIDKFPISRPNLTFSTLTVSNMSPEDSSIYLCSVGQGREKLFFGSGTQLSVL.

Here the CDR3 reads CASSPTIGGNEQFF. CDR3 DNA sequence: TGTGCCAGCTCACCAACAATAGGGGGCAATGAGCAGTTCTTC. This chain uses TRBV18 with TRBJ2-1; maybe TRBD1 (6 bases). Trimming stripped 2 bases from V and 6 bases from J, with 11 bases between. The CDR3 totals 14 residues. The V gene's germline CDR1 is KGHSH and CDR2 LQKENI.

The V gene is TRBV10-3, the J gene TRBJ2-2, with TRBD1 identical over 7 bases. Germline CDR1 ENHRY, CDR2 SYGVKD. The V segment lost 0 bases and the J segment 4 bases; nucleotides outside the gene matches: 5. This CDR3 contains 16 residues. CDR3 sequence reads: CAISESRGLVTGELFF. The CDR3 DNA reads as TGTGCCATCAGTGAGTCGAGGGGGCTGGTCACCGGGGAGCTGTTTTTT.